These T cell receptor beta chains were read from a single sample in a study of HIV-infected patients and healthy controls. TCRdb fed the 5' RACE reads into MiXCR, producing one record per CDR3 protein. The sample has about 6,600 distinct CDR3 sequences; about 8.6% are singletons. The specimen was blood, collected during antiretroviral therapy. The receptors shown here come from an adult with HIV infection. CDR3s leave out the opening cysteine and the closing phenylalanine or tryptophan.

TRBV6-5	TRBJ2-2	ASSRGSTGELF
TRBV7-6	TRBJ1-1	ASSLAGNTEAF
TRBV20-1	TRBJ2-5	SARSRDRARQETQY
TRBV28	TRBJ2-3	ASTQPGRTDTQY
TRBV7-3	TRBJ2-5	ASSLAGGGARETQY
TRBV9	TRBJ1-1	ASSVGLETHTEAF
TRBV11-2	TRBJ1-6	ASSFPQRLGSPLH
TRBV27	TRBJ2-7	ASSYAGFIEQY
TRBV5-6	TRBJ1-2	ASSPHREGYT
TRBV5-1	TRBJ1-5	ASSLEWGGHQPQH
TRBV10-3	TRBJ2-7	AIRGQQAGANEQY
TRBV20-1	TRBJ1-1	SARWDRGTEAF
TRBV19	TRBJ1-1	ASTPTGGYSEAF
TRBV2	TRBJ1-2	ASSVRQAPRNYGYT
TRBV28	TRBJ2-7	ASSSGRSLPPYEQY
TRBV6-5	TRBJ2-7	ASSYSIDAYEQY
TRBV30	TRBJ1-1	AWSRQGIEAF
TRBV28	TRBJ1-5	ASSLPGLSNQPQH
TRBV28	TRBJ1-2	ASSFEGGDYGYT
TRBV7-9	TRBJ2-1	ASSQTSGRVNEQF
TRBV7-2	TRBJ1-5	ASSIDNQPQH
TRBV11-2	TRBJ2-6	ASSLGGSGANVLT
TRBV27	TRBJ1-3	ASSLGPPDSGNTIY
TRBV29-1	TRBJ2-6	SVVSGYGANVLT
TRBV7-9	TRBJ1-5	ASSLAETANQPQH
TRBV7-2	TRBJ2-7	ASSLGGGSYEQY
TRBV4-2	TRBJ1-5	ASSQDGTHNQPQH
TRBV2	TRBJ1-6	ASRGLDSNSPLH
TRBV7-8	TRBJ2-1	ASSLALKGTGGSPSGNEQF
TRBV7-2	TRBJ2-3	ASSPIGSGSEFWRSDTQY
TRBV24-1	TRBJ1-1	ATSEEGRRAF
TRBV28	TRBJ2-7	ASSTVPFYEQY
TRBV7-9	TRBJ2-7	ASSLVTSGSYEQY
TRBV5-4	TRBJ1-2	ASGGQTNYGYT
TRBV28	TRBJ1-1	ASSLVGGSEAF
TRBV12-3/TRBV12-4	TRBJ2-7	ASSLEKWGVQY
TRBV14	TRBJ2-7	ASSPEY
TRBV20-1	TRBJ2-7	SASERDPYEQY
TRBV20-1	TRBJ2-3	SARDVGLAVTDTQY
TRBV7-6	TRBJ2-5	ASSFGTSGQETQY
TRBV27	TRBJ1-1	ASSLTPNLNHMNTEAF
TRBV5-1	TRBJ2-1	ASSTGQGRDNEQF
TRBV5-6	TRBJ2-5	ASSRDRDSMIQETQY
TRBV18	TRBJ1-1	ASSPTGLGTEAF
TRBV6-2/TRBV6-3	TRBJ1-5	ASSYGTGGQPQH
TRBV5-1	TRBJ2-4	ASSPLEAEVIQY
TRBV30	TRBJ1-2	AWSGQGIYGYT
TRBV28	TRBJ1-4	ASSSDRVLDEKLF
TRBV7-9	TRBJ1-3	ASSLALFSGNTIY
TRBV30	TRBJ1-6	AWSTRTSYNSPLH
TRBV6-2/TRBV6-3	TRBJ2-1	ASSPDRYNEQF
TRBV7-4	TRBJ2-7	ASSLISFIRERYEQY
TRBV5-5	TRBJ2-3	ASSAEGTTDTQY
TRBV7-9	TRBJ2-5	ASSLARLQETQY
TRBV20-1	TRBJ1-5	SALIWTETGFGNQPQH
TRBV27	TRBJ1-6	ASSNREYSPLH
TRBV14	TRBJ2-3	ASSQDRIGGPDTQY